What follows are 3 T cell receptor beta chains derived from one specimen sequenced in a study of response to subunit inactivated influenza vaccine. A single record per CDR3 protein comes from TCRdb applying MiXCR to the RT-PCR reads. The sample holds some 480,000 distinct CDR3 sequences, about a tenth seen once. Sequenced here: PBMCs from blood, sampled about 40 days after vaccination. The receptors come from a man over 45 who received an inactivated influenza vaccine.

This clonotype appeared once. The chain's CDR3 is CSASVTGDPDTQYF. The CDR3 DNA sequence: TGCAGTGCTAGCGTTACGGGGGACCCAGATACGCAGTATTTT. The chain employs TRBV20-1 and TRBJ2-3; D perhaps matches TRBD2 (6 bases). This CDR3 spans 14 amino acids. Per germline, CDR1 DFQATT and CDR2 SNEGSKA (reference sequence). V lost 3 bases to trimming and J lost 4 bases, with 14 bases between them.

The chain employs TRBV12-3 or TRBV12-4 and TRBJ1-6, with a tentative D call TRBD1 (5 bases). The CDR3 consists of 13 residues. V lost 2 bases and J 8 bases, leaving 7 bases between the germline ends. This chain's CDR3 is CASSLRQHSPLHF. CDR3 nucleotide sequence: TGTGCCAGCAGTTTAAGACAGCATTCACCCCTCCACTTT.

Ten or more counts support this clonotype. V gene TRBV7-9 combines with J gene TRBJ2-1, with 10 bases identical to TRBD1. Germline CDR1 reads SEHNR; CDR2 reads FQNEAQ (reference sequence). J lost 4 bases, V lost 5 bases, and 2 bases had no gene match. CDR3 length: 14 amino acids. CDR3: CASSTDRGYNEQFF. In nucleotides, the CDR3 is TGTGCCAGCAGCACGGACAGGGGGTACAATGAGCAGTTCTTC.